The sequence of this T cell receptor beta chain was determined in a study of PD-L1 blockade in urothelial cancer. About the study: Patients commenced atezolizumab in the mid-2010s, and it was given at 1,200 mg intravenously every 3 weeks. The patients had undergone anywhere from 0 to 3 prior chemotherapy regimens. The authors examined blood 3 weeks (second dose) and 6 weeks after treatment start.

As for time point: pretreatment peripheral blood. This CDR3 is 15 amino acids long. Losses at the gene ends were 5 bases for V and 4 bases for J; bases not matched to a gene: 10. Germline assignment: CDR1 SGHTA and CDR2 FQGNSA. Each PCR had synthetic TCR analog templates added to it as a spike-in. TCRdb's table, derived via immunoSEQ multiplex PCR, lists solely in-frame clones and lacks some. There are about 50,000 clones in the sample; about 81% occur only once, and around 3.2% lies in the top ten. The J gene is TRBJ1-2, the V gene TRBV7-2, with 7 bases lining up with TRBD1. This receptor was obtained from a man between 65 and 85 years old with urothelial cancer. The specimen comprised PBMCs, sampled around atezolizumab (anti-PD-L1) treatment. This CDR3 reads CASSQLMTGSYGYTF. The CDR3 nucleotides read TGTGCCAGCAGCCAGCTAATGACAGGGTCCTATGGCTACACCTTC.